Presented here are 18 T cell receptor beta chains from one specimen sequenced in a study of T cell responses to AZD1222 COVID-19 vaccine. This table comes from immunoSEQ multiplex PCR, and its TCRdb copy is limited to in-frame clones, with some not included. Among 150,000 or so clones, around 90% were seen once, and the ten largest hold 1.4% to 1.5%. The sequencing here drew on peripheral blood, taken on day 0 of AZD1222 vaccination. The receptor source for this set is an adult in good health.

This rearrangement joins TRBV11-3 to TRBJ1-6, with no clear D. The CDR3 totals 13 residues. The V gene lost 3 bases and the J gene lost 10 bases, with 10 bases spanning the gap. Per the germline V gene, CDR1 is SGHNT and CDR2 is YENEEA. CDR3 protein: CASSLALGSPLHF. The CDR3 region has the DNA TGTGCCAGCAGCTTGGCCTTGGGCTCACCCCTCCACTTT.

The chain recombines TRBV6-2 or TRBV6-3 with TRBJ2-3, with D perhaps matching TRBD2 (6 bases). Looked up from germline, CDR1 is MNHEY and CDR2 is SVGEGT. V was shortened by 2 bases and J by 3 bases, with 9 bases between the two germline ends. This CDR3 region has 14 residues. The CDR3 sequence is CASSYVGGTDTQYF. The CDR3 DNA reads as TGTGCCAGCAGTTACGTCGGGGGAACAGATACGCAGTATTTT.

The chain uses TRBV6-5 and TRBJ2-7, with 9 nucleotides matching TRBD1. CDR1 and CDR2 (germline): MNHEY, SVGAGI. V lost 2 bases to trimming and J lost 2 bases; unmatched junction nucleotides: 4. CDR3 length: 15 residues. The CDR3 reads CASSYLRDRAYEQYF. The CDR3 DNA is TGTGCCAGCAGTTACCTACGGGACAGGGCCTACGAGCAGTACTTC.

The chain has TRBV9 and TRBJ2-1; 9 bases line up with TRBD2. CDR1 and CDR2 (germline): SGDLS, YYNGEE. There are 15 residues in the CDR3. Unmatched junction bases numbered 0, after V lost 0 bases and J lost 2 bases. CDR3: CASSVGLAAYNEQFF. The CDR3 nucleotides read TGTGCCAGCAGCGTAGGACTAGCGGCCTACAATGAGCAGTTCTTC.

This CDR3 is CASSSGTSGQETQYF. CDR3 bases: TGCGCCAGCAGCTCGGGGACTAGCGGTCAAGAGACCCAGTACTTC. The rearrangement joins TRBV5-1 to TRBJ2-5; the match to TRBD2 covers 11 bases. The CDR3 runs to 15 residues. The ends lost 3 bases at V and 2 bases at J; junction bases unmatched: 3. The germline gives CDR1 SGHRS, CDR2 YFSETQ.

V and J are TRBV7-9 and TRBJ1-1; D gene ambiguous. The CDR3 runs to 14 residues. Germline V lookup: CDR1 SEHNR, CDR2 FQNEAQ (reference sequence). Trimming shortened V by 8 bases and J by 1 base, and 14 bases separated the two germline ends. The CDR3 coding sequence is TGTGCCAGCGGCCAAAAAGCAGGGAACACTGAAGCTTTCTTT. It codes for CASGQKAGNTEAFF.

The chain is built from TRBV7-2 and TRBJ2-7; TRBD1 aligns across 7 bases. Germline V CDR1 and CDR2: SGHTA, FQGNSA. This CDR3 is 15 amino acids long. V shed 5 bases and J 2 bases; nucleotides not matched to a gene: 9. The DNA of the CDR3 is TGTGCCAGCAGCCCAGCCGGGACAGCAACCTACGAGCAGTACTTC. Its translation is CASSPAGTATYEQYF. Using reference TRBV7-2 and TRBJ2-7 for the parts outside the CDR3, the full variable domain is GAGVSQSPSNKVTEKGKDVELRCDPISGHTALYWYRQSLGQGLEFLIYFQGNSAPDKSGLPSDRFSAERTGGSVSTLTIQRTQQEDSAVYLCASSPAGTATYEQYFGPGTRLTVT.

The genes are TRBV7-2 and TRBJ1-2; 12 bases are shared with TRBD1. The CDR3 runs 16 residues. Per the germline V gene, CDR1 is SGHTA and CDR2 is FQGNSA. Trimming at V came to 4 bases and at J to 7 bases, leaving 10 bases not matched to a gene. The CDR3 DNA sequence: TGTGCCAGCAGCTCCCCCAGGGACAGGGGGCAGACTGGCTACACCTTC. Its protein is CASSSPRDRGQTGYTF.

CDR3 in DNA: TGTGCCAGCAGCGTAGATCCCTCTAGCGAGAGCTCCTACAATGAGCAGTTCTTC. This codes for CASSVDPSSESSYNEQFF. The chain uses TRBV9 and TRBJ2-1; D is possibly TRBD2 (6 bases). The CDR3 contains 18 residues. V was shortened by 0 bases and J by 0 bases, with 16 bases between the two germline ends. The germline CDR1 and CDR2 sequences are SGDLS and YYNGEE.

The chain uses TRBV18 and TRBJ2-2; D ambiguous. Germline CDR1 KGHSH, CDR2 LQKENI. Trimming removed 5 bases at V and 7 bases at J, with 11 bases between. There are 13 residues in the CDR3. The CDR3: CASSTYQDGELFF. CDR3 DNA: TGTGCCAGCTCAACTTATCAGGACGGGGAGCTGTTTTTT. Full variable domain (remainder filled in from reference TRBV18 and TRBJ2-2): NAGVMQNPRHLVRRRGQEARLRCSPMKGHSHVYWYRQLPEEGLKFMVYLQKENIIDESGMPKERFSAEFPKEGPSILRIQQVVRGDSAAYFCASSTYQDGELFFGEGSRLTVL.

The chain recombines TRBV7-2 with TRBJ1-2; TRBD1 matches 10 bases. The trim removed 5 bases at V and 5 bases at J, leaving 8 bases unmatched. CDR1 SGHTA and CDR2 FQGNSA come from the germline V gene. This CDR3 has 15 amino acids. In DNA form, the CDR3 reads TGTGCCAGCAGCCCGGGGACAGGGGAGATGTATGGCTACACCTTC. Its protein is CASSPGTGEMYGYTF.

This clone was counted only a few times. The chain links TRBV6-6 to TRBJ1-1, with D tentatively TRBD1 (5 bases). This CDR3 spans 14 amino acids. V lost 11 bases to trimming and J lost 2 bases, with 18 bases between them. Per the germline V gene, CDR1 is MNHNY and CDR2 is SVGAGI (reference sequence). The CDR3 sequence: CAGHSTGANTEAFF. In DNA form, the CDR3 reads TGTGCCGGCCACTCAACCGGGGCAAACACTGAAGCTTTCTTT.

The chain links TRBV27 to TRBJ1-1; D unresolved. The ends were cut back, 3 bases at V and 10 bases at J, with 9 bases in the middle. CDR1 and CDR2 (germline): MNHEY, SMNVEV (reference sequence). This CDR3 contains 11 residues. CDR3 nucleotide sequence: TGTGCCAGCAGTTTGGGTGCTATAGCTTTCTTT. Translating gives CASSLGAIAFF.

The J gene is TRBJ1-2, the V gene TRBV6-5; D is uncertain. The CDR3 runs 12 residues. Germline V gene sequence: CDR1 MNHEY, CDR2 SVGAGI. With 2 bases removed from V and 6 bases from J, the gap between germline ends came to 7 bases. The CDR3 bases are TGTGCCAGCAGTTACGCGGGAGATGGCTACACCTTC. Its protein is CASSYAGDGYTF.

This CDR3 reads CASSSSGQVWAPVYGYTF. In DNA, the CDR3 is TGTGCCAGCAGCTCTAGCGGGCAGGTTTGGGCACCGGTCTATGGCTACACCTTC. The chain combines TRBV7-2 with TRBJ1-2; D gene unclear. This CDR3 has 18 amino acids. V was shortened by 4 bases and J by 4 bases, with 25 bases between the two germline ends. Per germline, CDR1 SGHTA and CDR2 FQGNSA.

CDR3 amino acids: CASSLLGNEQFF. The CDR3, as DNA: TGTGCCAGCAGCCTTTTAGGAAATGAGCAGTTCTTC. The chain is built from TRBV9 and TRBJ2-1; D not certain. Per germline, CDR1 SGDLS and CDR2 YYNGEE. Trimming cost V 4 bases and J 7 bases, with 9 bases left between them. The CDR3 is 12 amino acids.

This clone occurred a few times. The chain employs TRBV7-2 and TRBJ1-6; 11 bases align to TRBD1. With V trimmed by 5 bases and J by 9 bases, 3 bases remained unmatched. CDR1 SGHTA and CDR2 FQGNSA come from the germline V gene. CDR3 length equals 14 residues. The CDR3 DNA follows: TGTGCCAGCAGCCTGGGACAGGGGGGTTCACCCCTCCACTTT. This codes for CASSLGQGGSPLHF.

This chain connects TRBV5-1 to TRBJ2-2; 9 nucleotides match TRBD1. Germline V lookup: CDR1 SGHRS, CDR2 YFSETQ. After removal of 8 bases from V and 3 bases from J, the junction contained 14 bases not matched to a gene. The CDR3 consists of 17 residues. In nucleotides, the CDR3 is TGCGCCAGACCCTCGCTCCGGGACAGGGTGGACACCGGGGAGCTGTTTTTT. Translation gives CARPSLRDRVDTGELFF.